This TCR beta chain was recorded in a study of beta chain features in type 1 diabetes. Study-level points and caveats: Any role of HLA type in TCRB rearrangement remained unresolved here.

For this clone: Its antigen is undetermined.

Germline V gives CDR1 SGHTA, CDR2 FQGTGA. The CDR3 is made up of 15 amino acids. V lost 5 bases and J 2 bases, leaving 15 bases between the germline ends. Since all of the isolated RNA was reverse transcribed, expressed TCRB transcripts were what got sequenced. The protocol was immunoSEQ multiplex PCR, while the TCRdb copy is restricted to in-frame clones and leaves out a portion. This table holds roughly 370,000 clones, approximately 13% found once. Once sorted, every population was more than 98% pure. This clonotype was obtained from a man aged 25 to 40 in good health. The source material was naive CD4+ T cells from blood. This sequence joins TRBV7-3 and TRBJ2-5; D may be TRBD2 (6 bases). The CDR3 sequence: CASSPGRKVQETQYF. The CDR3 region has the DNA TGTGCCAGCAGCCCAGGGAGGAAGGTACAAGAGACCCAGTACTTC.